This note documents a single TCR beta chain sequence. Antigen: not known. PCR employed 60 Vbeta and 13 Jbeta primers. Assay: immunoSEQ multiplex PCR; the TCRdb copy retains only in-frame clones and omits some. The data hold about 200,000 clones, with more than 75% observed a single time. The CDR3 contains 14 residues. Germline V gene data show CDR1 as SGHRS and CDR2 as YFSETQ. Trimming at V came to 1 base and at J to 7 bases, leaving 4 bases not matched to a gene. While unrecorded immune exposures were likely, the donors were nominally healthy when sampled. This specimen belongs to a study of cytomegalovirus exposure and HLA in healthy donors. Study outcomes and limitations: In a later analysis, specific HLA alleles were associated with over 15,000 TCR beta sequences at a 0.05 false discovery rate.

The sequence was obtained from a woman aged 50 to 60 in good health and CMV-seronegative. Sequencing was carried out using PBMCs. The rearrangement joins TRBV5-1 to TRBJ2-1, with 8 bases identical to TRBD2. The CDR3 nucleotides read TGCGCCAGCAGCTTGCAAGCGGGAGTGAATGAGCAGTTCTTC. Encoded protein: CASSLQAGVNEQFF.